Below, one T cell receptor (beta chain) is given with its context. Antigen unknown. Assay: immunoSEQ multiplex PCR; the TCRdb copy retains only in-frame clones and omits some. In the table there are about 380,000 clones, roughly 96% of which are singletons. This record belongs to a study of shared clonotypes between healthy human individuals. Study details: Participating donors consisted of two women and a few men aged 18 to 49. Used for every donor were three CD4 naive, three CD4 memory, two CD8 naive and one CD8 memory plate.

The CDR3 spans 16 residues. The junction had 13 bases not matched to a gene; V was cut back by 2 bases and J by 12 bases. CDR1 LGHNA and CDR2 YNFKEQ come from the germline V gene. Overall study results and limits: The study found lower generation probabilities in non-shared clonotypes than in those shared by all four donors.

The clonotype was recovered from a young man in good health. The chain carries TRBV4-2 and TRBJ2-2; 9 bases are a match to TRBD2. The sequencing input was memory CD8+ T cells sorted from blood. Sample subset: CD45RO+ cells pooled with CCR7-negative TemRA cells. CDR3 DNA: TGTGCCAGCAGCCAACCCCCGGCTAGCGGGATCTTGAAGCTGTTTTTT. Its translation: CASSQPPASGILKLFF.